This T cell receptor beta chain originates from a study of early T cells in non-severe SARS-CoV-2 infection. A single record per CDR3 protein comes from TCRdb applying MiXCR to the 5' RACE reads. This sample carries more than 35,000 distinct CDR3 sequences, around 6.1% of them seen once, and the ten largest clones take roughly 25%. The germline V gene encodes CDR1 DFQATT and CDR2 SNEGSKA (reference sequence). The CDR3 totals 13 residues. V gave up 3 bases and J gave up 4 bases; unmatched junction bases: 3. This clonotype occurred many times. This sequence joins TRBV20-1 and TRBJ2-3; 8 nucleotides agree with TRBD2. The receptor comes from an adult who was a healthcare worker with PCR-confirmed SARS-CoV-2 infection or an uninfected control (not recorded which). The sample taken for sequencing was whole blood. The CDR3 here is CSASGGGSDTQYF. The DNA for the CDR3 is TGCAGTGCTAGCGGGGGGGGCTCAGATACGCAGTATTTT.